This TCR beta chain is from a study of technical replicates of blood from a handful of donors. The ends lost 7 bases at V and 5 bases at J; junction bases unmatched: 4. The CDR3 consists of 11 residues. Germline CDR1 DFQATT, CDR2 SNEGSKA (reference sequence). TCRdb's table, derived via immunoSEQ multiplex PCR, lists solely in-frame clones and lacks some. The sample yields tens of thousands of clones, 85% to 95% seen once. The V gene is TRBV20-1, the J gene TRBJ2-5; 7 bases are shared with TRBD1. This TCR came from a human donor in good health. The sequenced material came from T cells isolated from PBMCs. CDR3 in amino acids: CSVRGGETQYF. As DNA, the CDR3 is TGCAGTGTCCGAGGGGGCGAGACCCAGTACTTC.